This TCR beta chain was recovered during a study of blood T cell repertoires in COVID-19. The overall study: T cells, B-cell-depleted T cells, or PBMCs provided the cDNA or gDNA that served as material.

In Seattle, patients joined the study during active infection and were tracked longitudinally. Trimming cost V 5 bases and J 3 bases; bases outside gene matches: 2. Germline V lookup: CDR1 LNHNV, CDR2 YYDKDF (reference sequence). This CDR3 is built from 14 residues. Libraries were prepared by immunoSEQ multiplex PCR; TCRdb keeps only in-frame clonotypes and omits some of them. The profile shows some 400,000 clones, approximately 89% of them singletons. This rearrangement joins TRBV15 to TRBJ2-5; the match to TRBD1 covers 11 bases. The sequence was collected from a woman aged 55 to 70 with COVID-19, enrolled during active disease. Source material: peripheral blood. As DNA, the CDR3 is TGTGCCACCAGCCGGGACAGGGGGGAAGAGACCCAGTACTTC. It specifies CATSRDRGEETQYF.